These 19 T cell receptor beta chains were sequenced from one sample in a study of T-cell memory formation after mild COVID-19. TCRdb redid the calling of the 5' RACE reads with MiXCR, one entry per CDR3 protein. The sample gives about 440,000 distinct CDR3 sequences, around 18% of which show up once; around 8.4% is in the top ten. The sequenced sample was PBMCs or a T cell subset sorted from them (not recorded which). Receptors were obtained from an adult woman who had mild COVID-19 (a few samples of this study predate the infection). Cell type and time point are not known.

This clonotype has just a few counts. The chain joins TRBV6-1 to TRBJ1-5; tentatively, D is TRBD1 (6 bases). CDR3 length equals 15 residues. Deletions cut 6 bases from V and 4 bases from J, with 16 bases between. The germline CDR1 and CDR2 sequences are MNHNS and SASEGT. The DNA of the CDR3 is TGTGCCAGCAGACCTATAGGGAGGGGGAATCAGCCCCAGCATTTT. Protein: CASRPIGRGNQPQHF.

V is TRBV11-1 and J is TRBJ2-7, with D uncertain. Deletions cut 5 bases from V and 4 bases from J, with 12 bases between. The CDR3 runs 13 residues. Per germline, CDR1 SGHAT and CDR2 FQDESV (reference sequence). The DNA for the CDR3 is TGTGCCAGCAGCCTAAGACTGGATTACGAGCAGTACTTC. Encoded protein: CASSLRLDYEQYF.

This clonotype was observed a handful of times. Mismatch with germline at one junction end may stem from a read error. The rearrangement links TRBV12-3 or TRBV12-4 to TRBJ2-7; the D is unclear. CDR3 length equals 13 residues. CDR3 residues: CASQPSVWAARSF. Here the CDR3 DNA reads TGTGCCAGCCAACCCTCGGTGTGGGCGGCTAGGTCCTTC.

This clonotype was counted a few times. This chain joins TRBV27 and TRBJ2-2; D may be TRBD1 or TRBD2 (6 bases each). V lost 6 bases, J lost 6 bases, and 20 bases lay in between. The germline V gene has CDR1 MNHEY and CDR2 SMNVEV (reference sequence). CDR3 length equals 16 residues. The CDR3 spells CASSTWGAGKAGELFF. As DNA, the CDR3 is TGTGCCAGCAGCACCTGGGGGGCGGGGAAGGCCGGGGAGCTGTTTTTT.

The V gene is TRBV3-1, the J gene TRBJ2-7, with D perhaps matching TRBD1 (5 bases). The CDR3 is 14 amino acids. Trimming shortened V by 1 base and J by 2 bases, and 9 bases separated the two germline ends. CDR1 and CDR2 from the germline V gene are LGHDT and YNNKEL (reference sequence). The CDR3 sequence is CASSQGQIAYEQYF. CDR3 in DNA: TGTGCCAGCAGCCAAGGACAGATCGCCTACGAGCAGTACTTC.

The chain couples TRBV29-1 to TRBJ1-2; D gene unclear. Germline-derived CDR1 and CDR2 are SQVTM and ANQGSEA. CDR3 size: 10 residues. Trimming removed 0 bases from V and 6 bases from J, with 2 bases in between. This chain's CDR3 is CSVEDHGYTF. In DNA form, the CDR3 reads TGCAGCGTTGAAGATCATGGCTACACCTTC.

This clonotype was counted between two and nine times. The chain couples TRBV3-1 to TRBJ2-5; 8 positions agree with TRBD1. The CDR3 has 13 residues. Germline CDR1 LGHDT, CDR2 YNNKEL (reference sequence). With 5 bases clipped from V and 5 bases from J, the junction kept 4 bases outside the gene matches. The CDR3 loop reads CASSGQGMETQYF. CDR3 nucleotide sequence: TGTGCCAGCAGCGGACAGGGAATGGAGACCCAGTACTTC.

This clonotype was seen only a few times. The V gene is TRBV11-2, the J gene TRBJ1-2; D gene uncertain. Trimming removed 4 bases at V and 10 bases at J, with 13 bases between. CDR1 and CDR2 from the germline V gene are SGHAT and FQNNGV. The CDR3 is made up of 12 amino acids. CDR3 amino acids: CASSSVPGYYTF. The DNA for the CDR3 is TGTGCCAGCAGCTCAGTCCCAGGTTACTACACCTTC.

V is TRBV6-1 and J is TRBJ2-1, with D unclear. The ends were cut back, 0 bases at V and 8 bases at J, with 5 bases in the middle. Germline CDR1 is MNHNS and CDR2 is SASEGT. The CDR3 is 12 amino acids. The CDR3 reads CASSEARYEQFF. The CDR3 DNA reads TGTGCCAGCAGTGAAGCGCGCTATGAGCAGTTCTTC.

This clonotype was observed a few times. The rearrangement uses TRBV24-1 and TRBJ2-3; 10 bases are shared with TRBD2. The germline CDR1 and CDR2 sequences are KGHDR and SFDVKD. This CDR3 comprises 16 residues. The V segment lost 3 bases and the J segment 3 bases; nucleotides outside the gene matches: 5. The CDR3 region is CATSDPGTSVTDTQYF. DNA of the CDR3: TGTGCCACCAGTGATCCCGGGACTAGCGTGACAGATACGCAGTATTTT.

This clonotype was detected only a few times. J is TRBJ2-1 and V is TRBV18; 8 nucleotides match TRBD2. V trimming: 6 bases; J trimming: 8 bases; junction bases outside the gene matches: 12. Germline assignment: CDR1 KGHSH and CDR2 LQKENI. CDR3 size: 15 residues. The CDR3 DNA sequence: TGTGCCAGCTCGGGCGGACTAGCAGAGGAGGATGAGCAGTTCTTC. Translation gives CASSGGLAEEDEQFF. Supplemented by reference TRBV18 and TRBJ2-1, the full variable domain reads NAGVMQNPRHLVRRRGQEARLRCSPMKGHSHVYWYRQLPEEGLKFMVYLQKENIIDESGMPKERFSAEFPKEGPSILRIQQVVRGDSAAYFCASSGGLAEEDEQFFGPGTRLTVL.

This clonotype was counted a few times. The chain couples TRBV5-4 to TRBJ1-2, with D possibly matching TRBD1 (5 bases). The germline CDR1 and CDR2 sequences are SGHNT and YYREEE (reference sequence). The CDR3 consists of 14 residues. V lost 6 bases and J 4 bases, leaving 16 bases between the germline ends. CDR3 region: CASTLGGEPYGYTF. CDR3 DNA sequence: TGTGCCAGCACCTTAGGAGGGGAACCCTATGGCTACACCTTC.

This clonotype was counted a few times. The chain carries TRBV5-1 and TRBJ2-6, with D tentatively TRBD1 or TRBD2 (5 bases each). The ends were cut back, 4 bases at V and 0 bases at J, with 14 bases in the middle. This CDR3 spans 17 amino acids. From germline, CDR1 is SGHRS and CDR2 YFSETQ. CDR3 bases: TGCGCCAGCAGCCTTGAGGGACGGGGCTCTGGGGCCAACGTCCTGACTTTC. This gives the protein CASSLEGRGSGANVLTF.

A few counts support this clonotype. J is TRBJ2-1 and V is TRBV7-9; 7 bases are a match to TRBD2. V shed 7 bases, J shed 2 bases, and the junction held 5 bases outside the gene matches. The CDR3 totals 14 residues. Germline CDR1 is SEHNR and CDR2 is FQNEAQ (reference sequence). The CDR3 is CASTLAATYNEQFF. The CDR3 DNA reads TGTGCCAGCACTCTAGCGGCTACCTACAATGAGCAGTTCTTC. Combining the CDR3 with reference TRBV7-9 and TRBJ2-1 gives the whole variable domain DTGVSQNPRHKITKRGQNVTFRCDPISEHNRLYWYRQTLGQGPEFLTYFQNEAQLEKSRLLSDRFSAERPKGSFSTLEIQRTEQGDSAMYLCASTLAATYNEQFFGPGTRLTVL.

The gene calls are TRBV7-6 and TRBJ1-1, with a tentative D call TRBD1 (6 bases). V dropped 1 base and J dropped 3 bases, with 15 bases sitting between them. The CDR3 contains 16 residues. The germline gives CDR1 SGHVS, CDR2 FNYEAQ. The CDR3 DNA sequence: TGTGCCAGCAGCTTAGTTGGGGAGGGGGTAGACACTGAAGCTTTCTTT. It specifies CASSLVGEGVDTEAFF.

The chain links TRBV29-1 to TRBJ2-3; D not certain. CDR1 and CDR2 from the germline V gene are SQVTM and ANQGSEA. V dropped 5 bases and J dropped 2 bases, with 17 bases sitting between them. This CDR3 is 15 amino acids long. DNA for the CDR3: TGCAGCGTTAGACTGGCGGCACGGGCCACAGATACGCAGTATTTT. Its protein is CSVRLAARATDTQYF.

J is TRBJ2-2 and V is TRBV28; 12 nucleotides line up with TRBD2. Germline values: CDR1 MDHEN, CDR2 SYDVKM. The J segment lost 5 bases and the V segment lost 4 bases, leaving 8 bases of the junction unmatched. This CDR3 region has 17 residues. The CDR3 bases are TGTGCCAGCAGTTGGGGGCGCCTAGCGGGAGGGACCGGGGAGCTGTTTTTT. Amino acids: CASSWGRLAGGTGELFF.

The V call is TRBV12-3 or TRBV12-4, the J call TRBJ2-2, with D possibly TRBD2 on 6 matching bases. V was clipped by 3 bases and J by 4 bases, with 15 bases between them. The CDR3 spans 16 residues. The CDR3 is CASSFVWEEITGELFF. CDR3 nucleotide sequence: TGTGCCAGCAGTTTTGTTTGGGAGGAGATCACCGGGGAGCTGTTTTTT.

The chain joins TRBV7-2 to TRBJ2-5; D tentatively reads TRBD1 or TRBD2 (6 bases each). This CDR3 is built from 15 residues. Trimming removed 6 bases from V and 4 bases from J, with 18 bases in between. CDR1 and CDR2 (germline): SGHTA, FQGNSA. The CDR3 bases are TGTGCCAGCAGGGATTGGATCGGGGGCGGAGAGACCCAGTACTTC. This codes for CASRDWIGGGETQYF. Combining the CDR3 with reference TRBV7-2 and TRBJ2-5 gives the whole variable domain GAGVSQSPSNKVTEKGKDVELRCDPISGHTALYWYRQSLGQGLEFLIYFQGNSAPDKSGLPSDRFSAERTGGSVSTLTIQRTQQEDSAVYLCASRDWIGGGETQYFGPGTRLLVL.